Below, one TCR beta chain is given with its context. The sample contains more than one DNA sequence encoding this CDR3. This entry belongs to a study of control samples from healthy donors and cancer patients. This CDR3 has 11 amino acids. The V end was cut by 6 bases, the J end by 1 base, with 3 bases between. Assay: immunoSEQ multiplex PCR; the TCRdb copy retains only in-frame clones and omits some. The top ten hold under 4% of the sample, which has 120,000 to 150,000 clones, 80% to 95% seen once. The chain combines TRBV12-3 or TRBV12-4 with TRBJ2-5; D remains ambiguous. Sequencing was done on a sample of blood. This receptor was taken from a man younger than 40 in good health. This CDR3 is CASSFQETQYF. The CDR3 DNA is TGTGCCAGCAGCTTCCAAGAGACCCAGTACTTC.